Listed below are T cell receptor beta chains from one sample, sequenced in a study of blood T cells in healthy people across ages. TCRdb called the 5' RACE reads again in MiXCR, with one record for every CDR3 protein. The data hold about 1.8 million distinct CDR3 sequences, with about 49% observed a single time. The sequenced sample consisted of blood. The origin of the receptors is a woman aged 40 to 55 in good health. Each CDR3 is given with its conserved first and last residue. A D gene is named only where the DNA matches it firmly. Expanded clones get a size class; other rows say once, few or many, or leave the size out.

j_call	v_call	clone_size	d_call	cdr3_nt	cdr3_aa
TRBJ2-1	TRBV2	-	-	TGTGCCAGAAGCGCGCAGTTCTTC	CARSAQFF
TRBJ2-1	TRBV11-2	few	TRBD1	TGTGCCAGCAGCTTAGGGGGACAGCCTACAGATGAGCAGTTCTTC	CASSLGGQPTDEQFF
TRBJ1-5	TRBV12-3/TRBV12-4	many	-	TGTGCCAGCAGTCCTGCAGGGGGCAATCAGCCCCAGCATTTT	CASSPAGGNQPQHF
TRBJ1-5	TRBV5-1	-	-	TGCGCCAGCAGCTTACGGGGGGCAGGTAATCAGCCCCAGCATTTT	CASSLRGAGNQPQHF
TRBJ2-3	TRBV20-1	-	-	TGCAGTGCTACGAGAGTGACAGATACGCAGTATTTT	CSATRVTDTQYF
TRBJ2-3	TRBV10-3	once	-	TGTGCCATCAGTGAGTCGGGGGACTTTAGCACAGATACGCAGTATTTT	CAISESGDFSTDTQYF
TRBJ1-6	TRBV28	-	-	TGTGCCAGCAGTACCCCGACAGGCAGCTCCTATAATTCACCCCTCCACTTT	CASSTPTGSSYNSPLHF
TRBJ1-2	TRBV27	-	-	TGTGCCAGCAAACCGGACGGAGCTAACTATGGCTACACCTTC	CASKPDGANYGYTF
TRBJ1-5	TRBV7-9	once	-	TGTGCCAGCAGCACCGGACAGTGGAATCAGCCCCAGCATTTT	CASSTGQWNQPQHF
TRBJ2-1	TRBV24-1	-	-	TGTGCCACCTCACCAACGGGGAGCTCCTACAATGAGCAGTTCTTC	CATSPTGSSYNEQFF
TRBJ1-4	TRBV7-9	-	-	TGTGCCAGCAGCTCCGGGACGGAAGACTTACCAACTAATGAAAAACTGTTTTTT	CASSSGTEDLPTNEKLFF
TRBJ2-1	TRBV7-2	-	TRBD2	TGTGCCAGCAGCTTAGCTAATCTGGCGGGGGCCTACAATGAGCAGTTCTTC	CASSLANLAGAYNEQFF
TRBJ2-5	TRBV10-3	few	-	TGTGCCATCAACAACAGGGTTGCAGAGACCCAGTACTTC	CAINNRVAETQYF
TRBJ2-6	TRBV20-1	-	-	TGCAGTGCTAGAGCCACCGGCAGGGAAACAGTGTCTGGGGCCAACGTCCTGACTTTC	CSARATGRETVSGANVLTF
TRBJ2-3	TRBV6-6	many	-	TGTGCCAGCAGTTACACGGCCGGGGATACGCAGTATTTT	CASSYTAGDTQYF
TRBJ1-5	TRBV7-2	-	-	TGTGCCAGCAGCTTAGCGCGGGGCACCAATCAGCCCCAGCATTTT	CASSLARGTNQPQHF
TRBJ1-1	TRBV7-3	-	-	TGTGCCAGCAGCTTAATGACCCACCAGCTCAATCCCCTCCGACTCCAGAACACTGAAGCTTTCTTT	CASSLMTHQLNPLRLQNTEAFF
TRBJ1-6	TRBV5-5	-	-	TGTGCCAGCAGCCCGGACAGCATAAATTCACCCCTCCACTTT	CASSPDSINSPLHF
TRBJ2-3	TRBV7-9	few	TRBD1	TGTGCCAGCAGCTTAGGCCCCAAGGACAGGGGGCTCGCAGATACGCAGTATTTT	CASSLGPKDRGLADTQYF
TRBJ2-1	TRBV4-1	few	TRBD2	TGCGCCAGCAGCCAAGAGAATGGCGGGGGGGCCGAGCAGTTCTTC	CASSQENGGGAEQFF
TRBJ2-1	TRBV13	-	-	TGTGCCAGCAGCCGCCCGGGCGGAGTACTTGGGCAGTTCTTC	CASSRPGGVLGQFF
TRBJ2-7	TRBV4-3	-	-	TGCGCCAGCAGCCAAGGGACAGCCTCAGTCTACGAGCAGTACTTC	CASSQGTASVYEQYF